This paragraph covers one T cell receptor (beta chain) sequence. What it binds is unknown. Germline V CDR1 and CDR2: SGHAT, FQNNGV. The CDR3 contains 18 residues. After removal of 0 bases from V and 1 base from J, the junction contained 4 bases not matched to a gene. Extraction of PBMCs used 10 ml of fresh peripheral blood. These data come from a study of T cells in Graves' hyperthyroidism and ophthalmopathy. Study-wide context: Any treatment followed the collection of peripheral blood at initial diagnosis.

RNA transcripts yielded amplified TCR beta CDR3 regions. The TCR CDR3 first-round RT-PCR relied on the HTBI primer set. Via MiXCR, TCRdb re-called the multiplex PCR reads, giving one row per CDR3 protein. The repertoire holds around 56,000 distinct CDR3 sequences, with 53% as singletons. Broader study findings: Peripheral blood also featured most of the thyroid clonotypes expanded above 0.001.

The sequenced material came from blood. The rearrangement uses TRBV11-2 and TRBJ2-6, with TRBD1 matching 9 bases. The receptor was derived from an older woman with Graves' ophthalmopathy. CDR3 region: CASSLDLGQGSGANVLTF. The CDR3 nucleotides are TGTGCCAGCAGCTTAGATTTGGGACAGGGTTCTGGGGCCAACGTCCTGACTTTC. Complete variable domain (other parts from reference TRBV11-2 and TRBJ2-6): EAGVAQSPRYKIIEKRQSVAFWCNPISGHATLYWYQQILGQGPKLLIQFQNNGVVDDSQLPKDRFSAERLKGVDSTLKIQPAKLEDSAVYLCASSLDLGQGSGANVLTFGAGSRLTVL.